This TCR beta chain was obtained from a study of T cells in localized non-small cell lung cancer. There are 11 residues in the CDR3. The ends were cut back, 8 bases at V and 7 bases at J, with 11 bases in the middle. Per the germline V gene, CDR1 is ENHRY and CDR2 is SYGVKD. The assay was immunoSEQ multiplex PCR, and TCRdb's table has in-frame clones only and misses some. The data contain around 79,000 clones, less than 85% of them seen just once; the ten biggest clones take up about a fifth. The chain is built from TRBV10-3 and TRBJ1-2; weak D call: TRBD1 (5 bases). The origin of this receptor is a man aged 40 to 75 with stage II squamous cell lung carcinoma. This specimen consisted of PBMCs, obtained before any cancer treatment. The CDR3 DNA is TGTGCCATCTCCGGGGGGGGTGGCTACACCTTC. Protein sequence: CAISGGGGYTF.